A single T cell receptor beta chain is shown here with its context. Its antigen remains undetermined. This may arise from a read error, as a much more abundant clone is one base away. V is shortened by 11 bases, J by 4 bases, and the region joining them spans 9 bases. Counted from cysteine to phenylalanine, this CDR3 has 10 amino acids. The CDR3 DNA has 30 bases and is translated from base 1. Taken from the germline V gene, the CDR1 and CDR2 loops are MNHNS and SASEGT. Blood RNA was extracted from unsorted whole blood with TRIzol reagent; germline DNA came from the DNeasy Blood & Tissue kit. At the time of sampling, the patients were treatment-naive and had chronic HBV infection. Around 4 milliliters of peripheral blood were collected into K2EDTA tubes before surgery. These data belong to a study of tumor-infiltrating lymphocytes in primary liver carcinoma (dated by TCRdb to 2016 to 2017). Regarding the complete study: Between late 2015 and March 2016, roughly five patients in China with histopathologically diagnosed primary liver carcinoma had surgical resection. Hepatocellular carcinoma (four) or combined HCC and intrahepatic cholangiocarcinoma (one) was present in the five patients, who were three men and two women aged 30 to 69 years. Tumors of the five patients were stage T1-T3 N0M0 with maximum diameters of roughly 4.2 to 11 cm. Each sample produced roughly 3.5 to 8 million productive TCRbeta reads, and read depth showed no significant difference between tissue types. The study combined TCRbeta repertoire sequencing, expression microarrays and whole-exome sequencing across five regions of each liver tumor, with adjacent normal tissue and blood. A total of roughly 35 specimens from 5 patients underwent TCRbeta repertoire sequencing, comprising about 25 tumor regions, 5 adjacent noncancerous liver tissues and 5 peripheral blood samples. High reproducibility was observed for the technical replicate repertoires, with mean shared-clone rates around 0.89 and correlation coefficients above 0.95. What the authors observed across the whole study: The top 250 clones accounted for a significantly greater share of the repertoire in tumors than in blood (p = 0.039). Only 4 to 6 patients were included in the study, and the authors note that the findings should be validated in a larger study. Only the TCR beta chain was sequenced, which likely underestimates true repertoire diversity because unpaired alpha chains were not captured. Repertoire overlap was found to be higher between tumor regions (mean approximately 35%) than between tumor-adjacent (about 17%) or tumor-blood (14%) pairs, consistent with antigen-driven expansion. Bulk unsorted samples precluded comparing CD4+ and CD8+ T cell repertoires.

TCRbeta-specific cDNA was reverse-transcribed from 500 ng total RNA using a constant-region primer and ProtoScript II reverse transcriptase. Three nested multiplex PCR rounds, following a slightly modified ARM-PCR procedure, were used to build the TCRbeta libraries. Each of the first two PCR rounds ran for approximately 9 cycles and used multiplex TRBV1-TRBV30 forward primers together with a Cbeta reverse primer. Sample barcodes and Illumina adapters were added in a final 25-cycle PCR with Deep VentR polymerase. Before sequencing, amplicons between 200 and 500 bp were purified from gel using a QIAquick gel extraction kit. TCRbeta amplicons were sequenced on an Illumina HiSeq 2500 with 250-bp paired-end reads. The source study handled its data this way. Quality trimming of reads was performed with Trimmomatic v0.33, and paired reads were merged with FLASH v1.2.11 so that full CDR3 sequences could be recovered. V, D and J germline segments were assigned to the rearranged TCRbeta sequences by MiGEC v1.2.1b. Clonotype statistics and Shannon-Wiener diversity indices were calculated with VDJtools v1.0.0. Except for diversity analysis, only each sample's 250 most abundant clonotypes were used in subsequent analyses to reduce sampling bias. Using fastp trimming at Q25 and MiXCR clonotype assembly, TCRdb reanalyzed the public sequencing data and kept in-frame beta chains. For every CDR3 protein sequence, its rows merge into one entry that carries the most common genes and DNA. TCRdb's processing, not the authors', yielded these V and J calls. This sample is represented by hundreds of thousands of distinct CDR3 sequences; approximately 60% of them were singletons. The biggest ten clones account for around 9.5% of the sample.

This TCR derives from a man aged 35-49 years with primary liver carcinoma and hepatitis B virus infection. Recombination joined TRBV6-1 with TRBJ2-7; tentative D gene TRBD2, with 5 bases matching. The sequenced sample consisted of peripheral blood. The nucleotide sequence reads TGTGCCGTCTGGAGGTACGAGCAGTACTTC. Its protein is CAVWRYEQYF.